A single T cell receptor beta chain is shown here with its context. Antigen specificity is unknown. This sample is drawn from a study of cytomegalovirus exposure and HLA in healthy donors. Study-level findings and limits: In vitro work confirmed that three CMV-associated chains recognize CMV antigens.

Repertoires were generated with immunoSEQ multiplex PCR, while TCRdb's copy carries only in-frame clones and drops some. The data contain about 88,000 clones, 80% to 85% of them seen just once; the ten biggest clones take up roughly 12%. There are 14 residues in the CDR3. CDR1 is MRHNA and CDR2 is SNTAGT in the germline V gene. With 8 bases removed from V and 3 bases from J, the gap between germline ends came to 15 bases. The rearrangement uses TRBV6-4 and TRBJ2-3, with D possibly being TRBD1 (6 bases). The sequenced sample was PBMCs. The clonotype was recovered from a woman between 18 and 29 years old in good health and CMV-seropositive. The CDR3 protein is CASRRTGLTDTQYF. CDR3 sequence (DNA): TGTGCCAGCCGAAGAACAGGGTTAACAGATACGCAGTATTTT.